Each of the 29 T cell receptor beta chains below was sequenced from the same sample in a study of T cells in Graves' hyperthyroidism and ophthalmopathy (dated by TCRdb to about 2019). Receptor amplification or capture employed multiplex PCR. The instrument given in TCRdb is Illumina HiSeq 2000. Amplification of TCR beta CDR3 regions was carried out from RNA transcripts. For the first round of RT-PCR on the TCR CDR3, the HTBI primer set was used together with the Qiagen OneStep RT-PCR kit. The public reads were reprocessed in TCRdb via fastp at Q25 and MiXCR, keeping in-frame beta chains. Entries that share a CDR3 protein sequence are merged under the most common genes and DNA. For this sample the table gives about 350,000 distinct CDR3 sequences, of which about a sixth were detected only once. More than 30% of the sample belongs to the ten largest clones. Input material: blood. These receptors were obtained from a woman between 25 and 40 years old with Graves' hyperthyroidism that later progressed to Graves' ophthalmopathy.

This clonotype came up a few times. The chain joins TRBV18 to TRBJ1-1; D is ambiguous. Per germline, CDR1 KGHSH and CDR2 LQKENI. The CDR3 is 18 residues long. The V end was cut by 2 bases, the J end by 2 bases, with 21 bases between. The CDR3 is CASSPTGGYGPLNTEAFF. The CDR3 nucleotides read TGTGCCAGCTCACCAACGGGTGGTTATGGCCCATTAAACACTGAAGCTTTCTTT. Full variable domain (outside the CDR3, taken from reference TRBV18 and TRBJ1-1): NAGVMQNPRHLVRRRGQEARLRCSPMKGHSHVYWYRQLPEEGLKFMVYLQKENIIDESGMPKERFSAEFPKEGPSILRIQQVVRGDSAAYFCASSPTGGYGPLNTEAFFGQGTRLTVV.

This clonotype has ten or more counts. The V and J genes are TRBV10-2 and TRBJ2-7; D unclear. CDR3 length: 15 residues. V was shortened by 2 bases and J by 2 bases, with 13 bases between the two germline ends. Germline CDR1 WSHSY, CDR2 SAAADI. CDR3 sequence: CASSEALSPTYEQYF. CDR3 DNA sequence: TGCGCCAGCAGTGAGGCCCTCAGCCCCACCTACGAGCAGTACTTC.

To note about this clonotype: Given a much more abundant clone one base away, this may be a read error. The chain has TRBV6-1 and TRBJ2-3, with 7 bases fitting TRBD1. CDR3 size: 14 residues. Germline CDR1 and CDR2: MNHNS and SASEGT. CDR3 sequence (DNA): TGCGCCAGCAGCTTGGGGACAGACACAGATACGCAGTATTTT. This gives the protein CASSLGTDTDTQYF.

This clonotype was detected ten times or more. V is TRBV19 and J is TRBJ1-6, with 7 bases that match TRBD1. The CDR3 loop spans 16 amino acids. Trimming cost V 10 bases and J 7 bases; bases outside gene matches: 16. Per the germline V gene, CDR1 is LNHDA and CDR2 is SQIVND (reference sequence). CDR3 in amino acids: CATASLPRDRNSPLHF. The CDR3 coding sequence is TGTGCCACCGCCAGCCTCCCTCGGGACAGAAATTCACCCCTCCACTTT.

This clonotype was seen ten or more times. This rearrangement joins TRBV28 to TRBJ1-6; a possible D gene is TRBD1 (6 bases). Deletions cut 5 bases from V and 9 bases from J, with 14 bases between. The CDR3 loop spans 14 amino acids. Germline V gives CDR1 MDHEN, CDR2 SYDVKM. CDR3 coding DNA: TGTGCCAGCAGTCCAGGGACACGGCGTTCACCCCTCCACTTT. This gives the protein CASSPGTRRSPLHF.

The gene calls are TRBV5-6 and TRBJ1-4; D is ambiguous. Germline CDR1 is SGHDT and CDR2 is YYEEEE. CDR3 size: 16 residues. V gave up 4 bases and J gave up 0 bases, with 13 bases separating them. The CDR3 loop reads CASSRIDKTTNEKLFF. The CDR3 nucleotides read TGTGCCAGCAGCCGTATAGACAAGACAACTAATGAAAAACTGTTTTTT.

This chain uses TRBV6-1 with TRBJ2-7; D not resolved. The CDR3 extends over 10 amino acids. Germline lookup yields CDR1 MNHNS and CDR2 SASEGT. V was cut by 8 bases and J by 4 bases, with 6 bases left in between. Written as DNA, the CDR3 is TGTGCCAGCCAGCATTACGAGCAGTACTTC. Protein: CASQHYEQYF.

As DNA, the CDR3 is TGTGCCACAAGGGGGCGCGACACCGGGGAGCTGTTTTTT. Protein sequence: CATRGRDTGELFF. This chain joins TRBV19 and TRBJ2-2, with 7 positions matching TRBD1. The germline gives CDR1 LNHDA, CDR2 SQIVND (reference sequence). V trimming: 10 bases; J trimming: 3 bases; junction bases outside the gene matches: 5. The CDR3 extends over 13 amino acids.

This clonotype was seen ten or more times. V gene TRBV28 combines with J gene TRBJ1-5; 7 bases match TRBD1. Unmatched junction bases numbered 4, after V lost 4 bases and J lost 4 bases. Germline V gene lookup returns CDR1 MDHEN and CDR2 SYDVKM. CDR3 length: 14 amino acids. CDR3 sequence reads: CASSYRGGNQPQHF. The CDR3 DNA reads TGTGCCAGCAGTTACAGGGGAGGGAATCAGCCCCAGCATTTT.

As concerns this clonotype: At one of its ends the junction is not consistent with the germline gene, which may arise from a read error. V is TRBV12-3 or TRBV12-4 and J is TRBJ2-7; perhaps D is TRBD1 or TRBD2 (6 bases each). The CDR3 loop spans 12 amino acids. As DNA, the CDR3 is TGTGCCAGCAGCCTGGGGGGCTACGAGCGGTACTTC. Protein sequence: CASSLGGYERYF.

CDR3: CASSQAGQGYIDPYNSPLHF. The CDR3 DNA reads as TGTGCCAGCAGCCAAGCGGGACAGGGGTATATAGACCCCTATAATTCACCCCTCCACTTT. This chain connects TRBV3-1 to TRBJ1-6; 10 positions agree with TRBD1. The V gene's germline CDR1 is LGHDT and CDR2 YNNKEL (reference sequence). V dropped 1 base and J dropped 2; count of bases not matched to a gene: 11. The CDR3 is 20 residues long.

There are a few counts of this clonotype. CDR3 sequence reads: CASSEDSRNTIYF. The DNA for the CDR3 is TGTGCCAGTAGTGAGGACAGCCGAAACACCATATATTTT. The chain employs TRBV19 and TRBJ1-3; D possibly corresponds to TRBD1 (6 bases). CDR1 and CDR2 (germline): LNHDA, SQIVND (reference sequence). Trimming cost V 5 bases and J 5 bases, with 10 bases left between them. This CDR3 is 13 amino acids long.

This clonotype was detected many times. The J gene is TRBJ1-2, the V gene TRBV27; 8 nucleotides match TRBD1. Losses at the gene ends were 3 bases for V and 8 bases for J; bases not matched to a gene: 17. The CDR3 has 17 residues. CDR1 MNHEY and CDR2 SMNVEV come from the germline V gene (reference sequence). CDR3 in DNA: TGTGCCAGCAGTTTCCAAGTTGAAGGACAGGGCAATGAGGGCTACACCTTC. The encoded protein is CASSFQVEGQGNEGYTF.

This clonotype showed up many times. This chain connects TRBV28 to TRBJ2-3; TRBD1 aligns across 9 bases. CDR1 is MDHEN and CDR2 is SYDVKM in the germline V gene. Trimming removed 6 bases from V and 6 bases from J; junction bases left unmatched: 7. The CDR3 loop spans 14 amino acids. The CDR3 DNA follows: TGTGCCAGCAGCAAGGGACAGGGAACGGATACGCAGTATTTT. It yields the protein CASSKGQGTDTQYF.

This clonotype was seen a few times. J is TRBJ1-5 and V is TRBV24-1; D unresolved. CDR3 length equals 16 residues. Trimming pared 2 bases from V and 3 bases from J, leaving 13 bases between. From germline, CDR1 is KGHDR and CDR2 SFDVKD. CDR3 sequence reads: CATSDSDGGINQPQHF. The DNA of the CDR3 is TGTGCCACCAGTGATTCGGACGGTGGAATCAATCAGCCCCAGCATTTT.

This clonotype was counted at least ten times. The CDR3, as DNA: TGTGCCAGCAGCTACGACGACCTTACAGGGGTCGGAAACACCATATATTTT. Translated, it gives CASSYDDLTGVGNTIYF. The J gene is TRBJ1-3, the V gene TRBV2, with 7 positions matching TRBD1. J lost 4 bases, V lost 6 bases, and 15 bases had no gene match. The CDR3 runs 17 residues. Germline V gene lookup returns CDR1 SNHLY and CDR2 FYNNEI.

This clonotype showed up just a few times. The chain couples TRBV2 to TRBJ1-1, with 7 bases lining up with TRBD1. This CDR3 spans 16 amino acids. Looked up from germline, CDR1 is SNHLY and CDR2 is FYNNEI. After removal of 6 bases from V and 0 bases from J, the junction contained 10 bases not matched to a gene. In DNA form, the CDR3 reads TGTGCCAGCAGCGGTGGGGGACAGTTTATGAACACTGAAGCTTTCTTT. Amino acid sequence: CASSGGGQFMNTEAFF.

Regarding this clonotype: A much larger clone lies one base from this, so it may be a read error. The chain employs TRBV7-8 and TRBJ2-2, with D unclear. The ends were cut back, 1 base at V and 7 bases at J, with 7 bases in the middle. The CDR3 loop spans 13 amino acids. Germline values: CDR1 SGHVS, CDR2 FQNEAQ. CDR3 region: CASSLGKGGELFF. In DNA, the CDR3 is TGTGCCAGCAGCTTAGGCAAGGGCGGGGAGCTGTTTTTT.

This clonotype was observed many times. V and J are TRBV27 and TRBJ2-4; the D gene is possibly TRBD2 (6 bases). The CDR3 extends over 17 amino acids. V was clipped by 5 bases and J by 0 bases, with 17 bases between them. Germline V gene lookup returns CDR1 MNHEY and CDR2 SMNVEV (reference sequence). The CDR3 region is CASSPIGQGLAKNIQYF. DNA for the CDR3: TGTGCCAGCAGTCCCATAGGCCAGGGACTAGCCAAAAACATTCAGTACTTC.

This clonotype has at least ten counts. The chain links TRBV5-6 to TRBJ1-3; D gene uncertain. Trimming removed 0 bases at V and 3 bases at J, with 4 bases between. The V gene's germline CDR1 is SGHDT and CDR2 YYEEEE. The CDR3 runs to 13 residues. CDR3 region: CASSLVNGNTIYF. For the CDR3, the DNA is TGTGCCAGCAGCTTGGTGAATGGAAACACCATATATTTT. Complete variable domain (other parts from reference TRBV5-6 and TRBJ1-3): DAGVTQSPTHLIKTRGQQVTLRCSPKSGHDTVSWYQQALGQGPQFIFQYYEEEERQRGNFPDRFSGHQFPNYSSELNVNALLLGDSALYLCASSLVNGNTIYFGEGSWLTVV.

The rearrangement uses TRBV9 and TRBJ2-5, with 7 positions matching TRBD1. With 0 bases clipped from V and 6 bases from J, the junction kept 5 bases outside the gene matches. This CDR3 contains 14 residues. Looked up from germline, CDR1 is SGDLS and CDR2 is YYNGEE. CDR3 coding DNA: TGTGCCAGCAGCGTAGGTAACAGGGGTCAGACCCAGTACTTC. Amino acid sequence: CASSVGNRGQTQYF.

There are a few counts of this clonotype. The chain links TRBV9 to TRBJ2-2; 16 bases match TRBD2. CDR1 is SGDLS, CDR2 YYNGEE, per germline. V shed 2 bases and J 0 bases; nucleotides not matched to a gene: 4. The CDR3 totals 19 residues. The DNA of the CDR3 is TGTGCCAGCAGCGTCCCGGGACTAGCGGGAGGGCCGAACACCGGGGAGCTGTTTTTT. It translates to CASSVPGLAGGPNTGELFF.

This clonotype has at least ten counts. V is TRBV12-3 or TRBV12-4 and J is TRBJ2-3; 10 bases are shared with TRBD1. V gave up 5 bases and J gave up 4 bases; unmatched junction bases: 9. The CDR3 consists of 16 residues. The CDR3 here is CASSTDRGGVSDTQYF. As DNA, the CDR3 is TGTGCCAGCAGTACGGACAGGGGGGGAGTTTCAGATACGCAGTATTTT.

The sample holds a few counts of this clonotype. The V and J genes are TRBV4-2 and TRBJ2-7; no definite D call. CDR1 LGHNA and CDR2 YNFKEQ come from the germline V gene. V was cut by 0 bases and J by 4 bases, with 13 bases left in between. The CDR3 is 15 amino acids. CDR3 residues: CASSQDAMGRYEQYF. In DNA, the CDR3 is TGTGCCAGCAGCCAAGATGCCATGGGCAGATACGAGCAGTACTTC.

This clonotype showed up just a few times. CDR3 nucleotide sequence: TGCAGTGCTAGGGAAAGGGAGGCAGGGGGCATATCTTCACCCCTCCACTTT. Encoded protein: CSAREREAGGISSPLHF. The rearrangement uses TRBV20-1 and TRBJ1-6, with 8 bases identical to TRBD1. The CDR3 spans 17 residues. The ends lost 3 bases at V and 9 bases at J; junction bases unmatched: 16. Germline loops: CDR1 DFQATT, CDR2 SNEGSKA (reference sequence).

The chain links TRBV11-2 to TRBJ2-1, with D tentatively TRBD2 (6 bases). CDR3 size: 14 residues. The V gene's germline CDR1 is SGHAT and CDR2 FQNNGV. In DNA, the CDR3 is TGTGCTACCACCTCTGAGGCGGGGTACAATGAGCAGTTCTTC. Protein: CATTSEAGYNEQFF.

This clonotype was found a few times. The chain couples TRBV15 to TRBJ2-3; D may be TRBD2 (6 bases). The germline V and J ends were trimmed by 7 bases and 1 base, with 18 bases remaining between them. There are 16 residues in the CDR3. In germline, CDR1 is LNHNV, CDR2 YYDKDF (reference sequence). This CDR3 is CATTATLARRTDTQYF. CDR3 bases: TGTGCCACCACAGCGACTCTAGCGAGACGCACAGATACGCAGTATTTT.

V usage is TRBV5-1 and J usage is TRBJ1-1, with D perhaps matching TRBD1 (5 bases). CDR1 is SGHRS and CDR2 is YFSETQ in the germline V gene. This CDR3 spans 15 amino acids. V shed 4 bases and J shed 0 bases, with 13 bases lying between them. CDR3 region: CASSRRVGLNTEAFF. In DNA, the CDR3 is TGCGCCAGCAGCCGCAGGGTGGGGTTGAACACTGAAGCTTTCTTT.

This clonotype has a count of ten or more. The V gene is TRBV3-1, the J gene TRBJ2-7; perhaps TRBD1 as D (6 bases). The germline CDR1 and CDR2 sequences are LGHDT and YNNKEL (reference sequence). The CDR3 loop spans 13 amino acids. Trimming took off 9 bases at V and 2 bases at J, with 14 bases between the two ends. This CDR3 is CASQAGVAYEQYF. The CDR3 DNA reads as TGTGCCAGTCAGGCAGGGGTCGCCTACGAGCAGTACTTC.